These T cell receptor beta chains were read from a single sample in a study of shared clonotypes between healthy human individuals. TCRdb's table, derived via immunoSEQ multiplex PCR, lists solely in-frame clones and lacks some. The sample shows around 1.6 million clones, approximately 98% of them seen only once. Sequencing was performed on naive CD4+ T cells sorted from blood. The receptors here all came from a man aged 30 to 39 in good health. CDR3s include the opening cysteine and the closing phenylalanine or tryptophan. The order of the fields is J gene, D gene, V gene, clone size, CDR3 DNA, CDR3 protein. A D gene is named only where the DNA matches it firmly. Not all rows give a size; the values are once, few, many and, for expanded clones, a class.

j_gene: TRBJ2-1; d_gene: TRBD2; v_gene: TRBV7-6; abundance: NA; CDR3nt: TGTGCCAGCAGCCGGACTAGCGGTGAGCAGTTCTTC; CDR3aa: CASSRTSGEQFF
j_gene: TRBJ2-4; d_gene: NA; v_gene: TRBV15; abundance: NA; CDR3nt: TGTGCCACCAGCAGCCCAGGGGCAGCCAAAAACATTCAGTACTTC; CDR3aa: CATSSPGAAKNIQYF
j_gene: TRBJ1-4; d_gene: NA; v_gene: TRBV6-5; abundance: NA; CDR3nt: TGTGCCAGCAGTTACGCCGGCAAACTGTTTTTT; CDR3aa: CASSYAGKLFF
j_gene: TRBJ2-1; d_gene: TRBD2; v_gene: TRBV9; abundance: NA; CDR3nt: TGTGCCAGCAGCGGCGGGACTACCTTTGATGAGCAGTTCTTC; CDR3aa: CASSGGTTFDEQFF
j_gene: TRBJ2-7; d_gene: TRBD2; v_gene: TRBV5-1; abundance: NA; CDR3nt: TGCGCCAGCAGCTTGACTAGCGGGGCCGACTACGAGCAGTACTTC; CDR3aa: CASSLTSGADYEQYF
j_gene: TRBJ1-2; d_gene: NA; v_gene: TRBV15; abundance: NA; CDR3nt: TGTGCCAGTGCGCAGGGGAGGACCTCTAACTATGGCTACACCTTC; CDR3aa: CASAQGRTSNYGYTF
j_gene: TRBJ1-5; d_gene: NA; v_gene: TRBV28; abundance: NA; CDR3nt: TGTGCCAGCAGTTTGGGGGGGAACAATCAGCCCCAGCATTTT; CDR3aa: CASSLGGNNQPQHF
j_gene: TRBJ2-7; d_gene: TRBD1; v_gene: TRBV5-1; abundance: NA; CDR3nt: TGCGCCAGCAGCTTCGGGACAGGTCGTAACTACGAGCAGTACTTC; CDR3aa: CASSFGTGRNYEQYF
j_gene: TRBJ2-7; d_gene: TRBD1; v_gene: TRBV15; abundance: NA; CDR3nt: TGTGCCACCAGCAGAGATCGCCCGGGACAGGGATCCTACGAGCAGTACTTC; CDR3aa: CATSRDRPGQGSYEQYF
j_gene: TRBJ2-7; d_gene: TRBD1; v_gene: TRBV11-2; abundance: NA; CDR3nt: TGTGCCAGCAGCACCGGGACAGGGGGAGCCCCCTACGAGCAGTACTTC; CDR3aa: CASSTGTGGAPYEQYF
j_gene: TRBJ2-7; d_gene: NA; v_gene: TRBV9; abundance: NA; CDR3nt: TGTGCCAGCAGCGTAGAAGGGGGTACTAACTCCTACGAGCAGTACTTC; CDR3aa: CASSVEGGTNSYEQYF
j_gene: TRBJ2-7; d_gene: NA; v_gene: TRBV10-3; abundance: NA; CDR3nt: TGTGCCATCAGTGAGTATGTTGCAGGAACATACGAGCAGTACTTC; CDR3aa: CAISEYVAGTYEQYF
j_gene: TRBJ2-1; d_gene: NA; v_gene: TRBV25-1; abundance: NA; CDR3nt: TGTGCCAGCAGTTCGGTCATTGGTTCCTACAATGAGCAGTTCTTC; CDR3aa: CASSSVIGSYNEQFF
j_gene: TRBJ2-5; d_gene: NA; v_gene: TRBV10-3; abundance: NA; CDR3nt: TGTGCCATCAGTGTGCAGACCCAAGAGACCCAGTACTTC; CDR3aa: CAISVQTQETQYF
j_gene: TRBJ2-2; d_gene: NA; v_gene: TRBV7-2; abundance: NA; CDR3nt: TGTGCCAGCAGCTTAGGTGGACTTGAAACCGGGGAGCTGTTTTTT; CDR3aa: CASSLGGLETGELFF
j_gene: TRBJ1-1; d_gene: NA; v_gene: TRBV29-1; abundance: NA; CDR3nt: TGCAGCGTTTTACGGCAGGTGAACACTGAAGCTTTCTTT; CDR3aa: CSVLRQVNTEAFF
j_gene: TRBJ2-3; d_gene: NA; v_gene: TRBV6-6; abundance: NA; CDR3nt: TGTGCCACCCTATACAGAGATACGCAGTATTTT; CDR3aa: CATLYRDTQYF
j_gene: TRBJ2-1; d_gene: NA; v_gene: TRBV6-4; abundance: NA; CDR3nt: TGTGCCAGCAGTGAAGAGGGCTCATACAATGAGCAGTTCTTC; CDR3aa: CASSEEGSYNEQFF
j_gene: TRBJ1-5; d_gene: NA; v_gene: TRBV27; abundance: NA; CDR3nt: TGTGCCAGCAGTCTTAGGGCCAGCAATCAGCCCCAGCATTTT; CDR3aa: CASSLRASNQPQHF
j_gene: TRBJ2-7; d_gene: NA; v_gene: TRBV5-1; abundance: NA; CDR3nt: TGCGCCAGCAGCTTCTGGCAGGGGCCCTCCCACGAGCAGTACTTC; CDR3aa: CASSFWQGPSHEQYF
j_gene: TRBJ2-1; d_gene: NA; v_gene: TRBV28; abundance: NA; CDR3nt: TGTGCCAGCAGTTTAAGGCCCGGACACAATGAGCAGTTCTTC; CDR3aa: CASSLRPGHNEQFF
j_gene: TRBJ2-2; d_gene: TRBD2; v_gene: TRBV18; abundance: NA; CDR3nt: TGTGCCAGCTCACTACCGGGAGGGACCGGGGAGCTGTTTTTT; CDR3aa: CASSLPGGTGELFF
j_gene: TRBJ2-3; d_gene: TRBD2; v_gene: TRBV10-2; abundance: NA; CDR3nt: TGCGCCAGCAGCAAGGAGGGACTAGCGGGAGGGCGGTTCGCAGATACGCAGTATTTT; CDR3aa: CASSKEGLAGGRFADTQYF
j_gene: TRBJ1-3; d_gene: NA; v_gene: TRBV28; abundance: NA; CDR3nt: TGTGCCAGCAGCCCTTCCCGCTCAGGATACTCTGGAAACACCATATATTTT; CDR3aa: CASSPSRSGYSGNTIYF
j_gene: TRBJ2-6; d_gene: NA; v_gene: TRBV5-1; abundance: NA; CDR3nt: TGCGCCAGCAGTTATTTTTCAGGGTCTGGGGCCAACGTCCTGACTTTC; CDR3aa: CASSYFSGSGANVLTF
j_gene: TRBJ2-3; d_gene: TRBD2; v_gene: TRBV29-1; abundance: NA; CDR3nt: TGCAGCGTCCTCGGGACTAGCGGGCGCAGCACAGATACGCAGTATTTT; CDR3aa: CSVLGTSGRSTDTQYF
j_gene: TRBJ1-4; d_gene: TRBD1; v_gene: TRBV30; abundance: once; CDR3nt: TGTGCCTGGACCCCAACCCGAACAGGGGGGGTAATGAAAAAACTGTTTTTT; CDR3aa: CAWTPTRTGGVMKKLFF
j_gene: TRBJ2-5; d_gene: NA; v_gene: TRBV2; abundance: NA; CDR3nt: TGTGCCAGCAGTGTGGATGGGGGAAGAAAGACCCAGTACTTC; CDR3aa: CASSVDGGRKTQYF
j_gene: TRBJ2-2; d_gene: NA; v_gene: TRBV28; abundance: NA; CDR3nt: TGTGCCAGCAGCCGGGACGGACTTGGTCCCGGGGAGCTGTTTTTT; CDR3aa: CASSRDGLGPGELFF
j_gene: TRBJ2-1; d_gene: NA; v_gene: TRBV11-2; abundance: once; CDR3nt: TGTGCCAGCAGCTTCCCGGACCTCAATGAGCAGTTCTTC; CDR3aa: CASSFPDLNEQFF